These T cell receptor beta chains were read from a single sample in a study of blood T cell repertoires in COVID-19. The assay was immunoSEQ multiplex PCR, and TCRdb's table has in-frame clones only and misses some. Counted here are roughly 260,000 clones, about 83% occurring once; the ten biggest clones make up less than 4%. Sequencing used PBMCs or T cells enriched from blood (not recorded which). These receptors were obtained from a middle-aged woman who had been exposed to COVID-19. CDR3s include the opening cysteine and the closing phenylalanine or tryptophan. D genes are given only for firm matches. The size entry is marked missing in some rows and otherwise reads once, few, many or a size class.

clone size	D gene	J gene	V gene	CDR3 protein	CDR3 DNA
-	-	TRBJ2-7	TRBV28	CASRQTTGSSYEQYF	TGTGCCAGCAGGCAAACCACAGGGTCCTCCTACGAGCAGTACTTC
-	TRBD2	TRBJ2-1	TRBV6-2/TRBV6-3	CASSALAGGRYNEQFF	TGTGCCAGCAGCGCCTTAGCGGGGGGGAGATACAATGAGCAGTTCTTC
-	-	TRBJ1-5	TRBV2	CASSMGLPLSNQPQHF	TGTGCCAGCAGCATGGGACTTCCTTTGAGCAATCAGCCCCAGCATTTT
-	-	TRBJ1-3	TRBV7-8	CASKIQGSGNTIYF	TGTGCCAGCAAGATTCAGGGATCTGGAAACACCATATATTTT
-	-	TRBJ2-3	TRBV6-2/TRBV6-3	CASSYGARTDTQYF	TGTGCCAGCAGTTACGGGGCGAGGACAGATACGCAGTATTTT
-	TRBD2	TRBJ2-1	TRBV5-1	CASSLQGTSGGNEQFF	TGCGCCAGCAGCTTGCAGGGGACTAGCGGGGGTAATGAGCAGTTCTTC
once	-	TRBJ1-2	TRBV19	CASSIRPDFDGGYTF	TGTGCCAGTAGTATCCGTCCCGACTTCGACGGGGGCTACACCTTC
-	TRBD1	TRBJ1-5	TRBV5-1	CASRKDRGDQPQHF	TGCGCCAGCAGAAAGGACAGGGGGGATCAGCCCCAGCATTTT
-	-	TRBJ2-3	TRBV12-3/TRBV12-4	CASNYEDTQYF	TGTGCCAGCAATTACGAGGATACGCAGTATTTT
-	TRBD1	TRBJ1-6	TRBV7-2	CASSPYRGGPGSPLHF	TGTGCCAGCAGCCCTTACAGGGGGGGGCCGGGTTCACCCCTCCACTTT
-	-	TRBJ1-5	TRBV10-3	CAIMEGSNQPQHF	TGTGCCATCATGGAGGGGAGCAATCAGCCCCAGCATTTT
-	TRBD2	TRBJ2-1	TRBV18	CASSPPGSGGAQRGNEQFF	TGTGCCAGCTCACCACCGGGCAGCGGGGGGGCTCAGCGAGGCAATGAGCAGTTCTTC